This T cell receptor beta chain was captured by sequencing in a study of T cells in Graves' hyperthyroidism and ophthalmopathy (dated by TCRdb to about 2019). Concerning the study at large: Peripheral blood was collected at initial diagnosis, before any treatment. Following sampling, methimazole starting at 30 mg daily was given to hyperthyroidism patients, and high-dose intravenous methylprednisolone was given to ophthalmopathy patients. Thyroid tissue and blood T-cell repertoires from six Graves' hyperthyroidism patients were also compared in the study. Whether ophthalmopathy could be predicted prospectively was tested in an independent validation cohort made up of about 20 hyperthyroidism patients plus 17 patients who later progressed to ophthalmopathy. For training and testing, the roughly 97 patients in the discovery cohort were randomly divided in a 7:3 ratio. TCR Vbeta CDR3 sequencing of roughly 140 peripheral blood samples (fewer than 45 ophthalmopathy, around 80 hyperthyroidism and roughly 17 progressor patients) is reported in the paper. TCR V-J signatures able to tell the groups apart were searched for in a discovery cohort of 100 patients, of whom under 45 had Graves' ophthalmopathy and more than 55 had stable Graves' hyperthyroidism. The paper as a whole reports these results and caveats: A 13 V-J signature model separated ophthalmopathy from stable hyperthyroidism, with roughly 88% sensitivity and roughly 81% specificity in cross-validation and 80%/75% in testing. During validation, the model predicted progression to ophthalmopathy a median of around six months ahead of onset, with around 70% sensitivity and 72% to 85% specificity. Sample size was not statistically predetermined, and investigators were not blinded to group allocation. Most expanded thyroid clonotypes (frequency above 0.001) were also found in blood, which suggests that blood repertoires may mirror thyroid immune responses.

Stable Graves' hyperthyroidism was defined as the absence of progression to ophthalmopathy over 18 months of follow-up. Hyperthyroidism patients were aged 18 to 65 years and newly diagnosed, with disease duration of less than 2 months. Exclusion was applied to patients with uncontrolled infections, other autoimmune diseases, pregnancy or lactation. Diagnoses were established on the basis of clinical symptoms, serum thyroxine and TRAb, thyroid ultrasound, and orbital computed tomography. PBMCs were separated from 10 ml of fresh peripheral blood using Ficoll-Paque density gradient centrifugation. Trizol reagent was used to extract total RNA, and RNA quality was then checked on an Agilent 2100 Bioanalyzer. The TCR beta CDR3 regions were amplified from RNA transcripts. The TCR CDR3 was subjected to a first round of RT-PCR using the HTBI primer set and the Qiagen OneStep RT-PCR kit. A second multiplex PCR round built the libraries, followed by size selection and purification. Paired-end sequencing of the libraries was performed with 100 bp reads on an Illumina HiSeq2000. The published analysis was carried out like this. SOAPnuke was used to process the raw data, with reads discarded if the reads contained adapters or uncalled bases, had a mean Phred below 15, or lacked an exact constant-primer or identifier match. High-quality paired reads were merged using COPE v1.2.5, and each unique nucleotide sequence was defined as a clonotype. MiTCR v1.1 was used to align clonotypes to the IMGT TRBV, TRBD and TRBJ reference segments. The analysis was restricted to V-J combinations with a frequency above 0.0001, which together covered about 99% of the repertoires. A TCS score was defined as the ratio of F50 (clonal expansion) to E x V (chaos), with BLOSUM62-based TCRdist applied between CDR3 peptides within each V-J. Welch's t-statistics and random forest reduced some 510 V-J features to roughly 13, which were used in a naive Bayes classifier (R e1071). TCRdb reanalyzed the raw reads on its own, using fastp at Q25 for trimming and MiXCR for clone calling, and kept in-frame beta chains. Under each unique CDR3 protein, matching rows form one entry showing the most common genes and DNA. V and J calls and clone size were set by TCRdb, not the authors. The sample table records about 420,000 distinct CDR3 sequences; roughly an eighth of these occur just once. The ten largest clones add up to 5.3% of the sample.

A note on this clonotype: Its binding antigen is unknown. No much larger clonotype is one base removed from it; base qualities were not supplied.

CDR1 and CDR2 (KGHSH, LQKENI) derive from the germline V gene. The CDR3, cysteine through phenylalanine, is 12 amino acids long. Only CDR3 DNA remains: 36 bases, in frame from the first base. Cut back by 2 bases and 3 bases, the V and J ends lie 4 bases apart. This chain joins TRBV18 to TRBJ2-5; the D gene cannot be resolved reliably. The sample taken for sequencing was blood. The clonotype was recovered from a woman aged 18 to 35 with Graves' hyperthyroidism. The CDR3 region reads CASSPAEETQYF. At the DNA level, the sequence is TGTGCCAGCTCACCAGCGGAAGAGACCCAGTACTTC.